The sequence of this T cell receptor (beta chain) was determined in a study of shared clonotypes between healthy human individuals. Study-level results: It was anticipated that sequencing depth would influence how many clonotypes donors shared.

Turning to this clone: Its antigen is not known.

The length of the CDR3 is 16 residues. The V and J ends lost 5 bases and 0 bases respectively, with 13 bases between them. Germline V gene lookup returns CDR1 MGHRA and CDR2 YSYEKL. Original data processing: As immunoSEQ supplied junction-only sequences (without quality scores), filtering differed. The method was immunoSEQ multiplex PCR; TCRdb's version includes in-frame clones alone and lacks a portion of them. The V and J calls and clone size were taken over from that table, and D and trimming were inferred from the DNA. The sample has some 530,000 clones, over 75% seen once. The rearrangement links TRBV4-1 to TRBJ2-2; D remains ambiguous. Sample: PBMCs. The receptor's source is a woman aged 40 to 50 in good health. Some clones in this sample may be carry-over from other donors' samples. The CDR3 sequence is CASSRQSDANTGELFF. The CDR3 DNA reads TGCGCCAGCAGCAGGCAGAGCGATGCGAACACCGGGGAGCTGTTTTTT.